One and the same sample provided the 5 T cell receptor beta chains below, sequenced in a study of T cells in Graves' hyperthyroidism and ophthalmopathy (dated by TCRdb to between 2018 and 2021). Receptor libraries were prepared by multiplex PCR. For sequencing, an Illumina HiSeq 2000 was employed. The TCR beta CDR3 regions were amplified from RNA transcripts. For the first round of RT-PCR on the TCR CDR3, the HTBI primer set was used together with the Qiagen OneStep RT-PCR kit. TCRdb's own reprocessing of the public reads used fastp at Q25 and MiXCR and kept productive beta chains. Rows are unified per CDR3 protein, each entry keeping the most common DNA and genes. The sample contains fewer than 750,000 distinct CDR3 sequences, more than 12% of them found a single time. The ten largest clones take up about 12% of the sample. The source material was blood. These receptor sequences come from a woman between 50 and 59 years old with Graves' ophthalmopathy.

Many counts were recorded for this clonotype. The chain links TRBV24-1 to TRBJ2-7; D perhaps matches TRBD2 (6 bases). CDR3 length: 14 amino acids. V was trimmed by 5 bases and J by 4 bases, leaving 14 bases between them. CDR1 and CDR2 from the germline V gene are KGHDR and SFDVKD. CDR3 bases: TGTGCCACCAGTGGAGGCGGGGCAGTGTACGAGCAGTACTTC. Protein: CATSGGGAVYEQYF.

The rearrangement joins TRBV12-3 or TRBV12-4 to TRBJ2-1; possible D gene TRBD2, 6 bases. The CDR3 is 14 amino acids. Trimming removed 3 bases from V and 4 bases from J, with 10 bases in between. The CDR3 sequence is CASSFGGVYNEQFF. The CDR3 DNA sequence: TGTGCCAGCAGTTTTGGCGGGGTTTACAATGAGCAGTTCTTC.

The V and J genes are TRBV5-1 and TRBJ2-5; unclear D gene. V was cut by 1 base and J by 1 base, with 11 bases left in between. Looked up from germline, CDR1 is SGHRS and CDR2 is YFSETQ. The CDR3 totals 15 residues. This CDR3 is CASSLQGSRQETQYF. The CDR3 DNA sequence: TGCGCCAGCAGCTTGCAAGGTTCTCGCCAAGAGACCCAGTACTTC.

V is TRBV5-1 and J is TRBJ1-4; TRBD1 matches 7 bases. V dropped 3 bases and J dropped 6; count of bases not matched to a gene: 5. CDR1 and CDR2 from the germline V gene are SGHRS and YFSETQ. The CDR3 is 14 residues long. CDR3 in DNA: TGCGCCAGCAGCTCCTCAGGACAGGATGAAAAACTGTTTTTT. It yields the protein CASSSSGQDEKLFF.

The chain couples TRBV18 to TRBJ2-7, with TRBD2 identical over 7 bases. J gave up 3 bases and V 0 bases, and 20 bases lay outside the gene matches. In germline, CDR1 is KGHSH, CDR2 LQKENI. There are 20 residues in the CDR3. CDR3 sequence reads: CASSPPVPGLGGRTFYEQYF. The CDR3 DNA reads TGTGCCAGCTCACCACCCGTCCCGGGCTTGGGCGGGAGAACGTTCTACGAGCAGTACTTC.